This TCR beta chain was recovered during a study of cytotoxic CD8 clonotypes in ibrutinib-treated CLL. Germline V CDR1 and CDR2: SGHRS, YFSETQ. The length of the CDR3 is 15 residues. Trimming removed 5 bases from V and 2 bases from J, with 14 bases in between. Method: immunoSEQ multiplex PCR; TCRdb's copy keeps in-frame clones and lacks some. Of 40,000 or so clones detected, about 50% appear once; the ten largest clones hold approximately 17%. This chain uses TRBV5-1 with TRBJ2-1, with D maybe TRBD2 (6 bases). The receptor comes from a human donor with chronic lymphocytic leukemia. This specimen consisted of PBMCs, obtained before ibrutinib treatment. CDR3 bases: TGCGCCAGCAGGAGAGAGGGACTCCCCTACAATGAGCAGTTCTTC. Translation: CASRREGLPYNEQFF.